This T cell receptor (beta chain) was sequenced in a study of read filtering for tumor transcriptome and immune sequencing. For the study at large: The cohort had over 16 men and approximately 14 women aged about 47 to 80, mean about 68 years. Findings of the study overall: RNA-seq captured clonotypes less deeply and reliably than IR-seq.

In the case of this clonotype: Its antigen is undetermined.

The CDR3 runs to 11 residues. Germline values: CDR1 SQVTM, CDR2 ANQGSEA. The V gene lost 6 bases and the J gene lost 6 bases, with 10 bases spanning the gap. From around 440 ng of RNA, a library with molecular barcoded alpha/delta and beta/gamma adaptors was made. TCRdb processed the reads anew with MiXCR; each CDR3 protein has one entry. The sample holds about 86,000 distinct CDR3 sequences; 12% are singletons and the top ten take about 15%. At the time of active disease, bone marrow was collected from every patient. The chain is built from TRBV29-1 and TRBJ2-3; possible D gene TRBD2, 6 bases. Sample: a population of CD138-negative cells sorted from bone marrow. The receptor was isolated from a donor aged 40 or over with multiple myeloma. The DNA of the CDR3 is TGCAGCGTCGAGGACTACGATACGCAGTATTTT. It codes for CSVEDYDTQYF.